This T cell receptor beta chain was observed in a study of shared clonotypes between healthy human individuals. Study observations and caveats: In the sorted subsets, rarefaction showed sequencing was incomplete despite large depth.

Only CD45RO-negative cells positively selected for CCR7 counted as naive CD8 cells, so terminally differentiated effector memory CD45RA+ cells were excluded. A remark on this clone: Its cognate antigen is unknown.

Germline V gene sequence: CDR1 SGHAT, CDR2 FQNNGV. CDR3 length: 15 residues. Unmatched junction bases numbered 9, after V lost 3 bases and J lost 5 bases. Profiling relied on immunoSEQ multiplex PCR, and the TCRdb table lists in-frame clones only, not all of them. This table holds some 740,000 clones, about 91% found once. Sample: naive CD8+ T cells sorted from blood. The source is a young man in good health. The V gene is TRBV11-2, the J gene TRBJ1-1; 7 nucleotides line up with TRBD1. The CDR3 sequence: CASSLNEGQRTEAFF. Here the CDR3 DNA reads TGTGCCAGCAGCTTGAATGAGGGACAGAGAACTGAAGCTTTCTTT.